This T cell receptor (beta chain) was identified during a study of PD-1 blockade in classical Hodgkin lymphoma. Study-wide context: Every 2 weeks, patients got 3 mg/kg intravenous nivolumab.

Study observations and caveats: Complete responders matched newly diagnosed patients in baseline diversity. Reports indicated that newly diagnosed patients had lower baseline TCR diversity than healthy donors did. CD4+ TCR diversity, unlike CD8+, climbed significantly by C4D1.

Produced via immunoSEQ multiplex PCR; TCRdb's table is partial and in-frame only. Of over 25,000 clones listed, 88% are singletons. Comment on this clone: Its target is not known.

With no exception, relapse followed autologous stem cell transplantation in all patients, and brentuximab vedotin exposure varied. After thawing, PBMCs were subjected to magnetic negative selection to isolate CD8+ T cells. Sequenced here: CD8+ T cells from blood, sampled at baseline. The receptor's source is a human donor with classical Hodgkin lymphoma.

The chain's CDR3 is CASSQGAGGLVYEQFF. CDR3 DNA sequence: TGCGCCAGCAGCCAAGGGGCGGGGGGACTAGTCTATGAGCAGTTCTTC. The chain links TRBV4-1 to TRBJ2-1; 8 positions agree with TRBD2. The CDR3 loop spans 16 amino acids. V lost 1 base, J lost 8 bases, and 10 bases stayed unmatched. The germline CDR1 and CDR2 sequences are MGHRA and YSYEKL.